This T cell receptor beta chain was profiled in a study of T cells in Graves' hyperthyroidism and ophthalmopathy. Notes on the study in general: Model predictions of ophthalmopathy came a median approximately 6.5 months before onset. Ophthalmopathy stood apart from stable hyperthyroidism in a 13 V-J model. Blood also showed most of the thyroid clonotypes that were expanded above 0.001.

The CDR3 runs 12 residues. Germline-derived CDR1 and CDR2 are GTSNPN and SVGIG (reference sequence). The junction had 2 bases not matched to a gene; V was cut back by 4 bases and J by 4 bases. Amplification of TCR beta CDR3 regions used RNA as the template. The TCR CDR3 was amplified in a first-round RT-PCR using the HTBI primer set. MiXCR, run by TCRdb on the multiplex PCR reads, gives a single entry per CDR3 protein. Seen here are hundreds of thousands of distinct CDR3 sequences, around 15% observed once, and the top ten hold about 10%. The sample holds many counts of this clonotype. Antigen unknown.

This clonotype was obtained from a woman aged 18-30 years with Graves' hyperthyroidism. The V gene is TRBV30, the J gene TRBJ1-1; TRBD1 agrees at 8 bases. The sample was blood. The CDR3 DNA sequence: TGTGCCTGGATGCAGGGGGCCACTGAAGCTTTCTTT. Its translation: CAWMQGATEAFF.